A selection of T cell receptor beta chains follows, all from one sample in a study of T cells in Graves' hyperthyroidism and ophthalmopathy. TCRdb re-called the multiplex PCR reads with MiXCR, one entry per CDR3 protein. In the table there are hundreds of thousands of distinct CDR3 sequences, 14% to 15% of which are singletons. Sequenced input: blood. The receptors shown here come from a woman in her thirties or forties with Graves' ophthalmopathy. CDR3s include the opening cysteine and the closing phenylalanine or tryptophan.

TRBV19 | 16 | CASTRFGGSPSYEQYF
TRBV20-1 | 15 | CSARDSEGISYEQYF
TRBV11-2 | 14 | CASSPSPGSYEQYF
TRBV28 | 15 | CASRSTGRANYGYTF
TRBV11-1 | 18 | CASSFFWTGGLSDTEAFF
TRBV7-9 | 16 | CASSPRDRSNTGELFF
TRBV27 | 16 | CASSLSATSVPYEQYF
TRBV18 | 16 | CASSPRTHGLGETQYF
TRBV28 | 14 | CASSTTGFNSPLHF
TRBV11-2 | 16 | CASSLRRTANNSPLHF
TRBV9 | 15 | CASSEWTESNYGCTF
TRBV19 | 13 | CASNMGMNTEAFF
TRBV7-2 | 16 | CASSLGWDSPSGELFF
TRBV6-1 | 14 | CASSAYRGPETQYF
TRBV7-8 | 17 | CASSLVRGVFMNTEAFF
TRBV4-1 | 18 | CASSQERGSGPPGETQYF
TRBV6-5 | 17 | CASSYSAGLQGTYEQYF
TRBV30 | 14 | CAWTDGGGTNEQFF
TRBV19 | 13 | CASSSRENTEAFF
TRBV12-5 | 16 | CASGLGTGGGTGELFF
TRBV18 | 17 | CASSPPGTSGSQYEQYF
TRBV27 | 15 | CASSSFRDRVDEQYF
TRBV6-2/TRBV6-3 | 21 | CASSSFPPKDGERANTGELFF
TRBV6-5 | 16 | CASSYPRTYSNQPQHF
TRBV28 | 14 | CASTERTSGNTIYF
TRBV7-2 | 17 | CASSLSLAGIYQETQYF
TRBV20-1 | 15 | CSASGSGGGAGELFF
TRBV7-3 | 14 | CASSLTPQGTEQFF
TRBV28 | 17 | CASSSQGGGAWGYEQYF
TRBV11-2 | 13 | CASSFGTKETQYF
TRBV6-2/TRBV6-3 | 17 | CASFTVQGAGSTGELFF
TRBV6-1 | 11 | CASDRVAEAFF
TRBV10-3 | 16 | CAISESGGGNGYEQYF
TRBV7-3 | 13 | CASSPMGTGELFF
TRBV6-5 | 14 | CASSYSGREDEQYF
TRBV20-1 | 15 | CSARDSGAQIYEQYF
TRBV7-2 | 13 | CASSLAQDGGYTF
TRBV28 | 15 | CASSLSASGSNEQFF
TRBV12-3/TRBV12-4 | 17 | CASTRGVTASSGNTIYF
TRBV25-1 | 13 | CASSDFMNTEAFF
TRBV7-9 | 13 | CASEGQGGYEQYF
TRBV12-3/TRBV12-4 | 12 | CASSYDRGKLFF
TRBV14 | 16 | CASSRRQALSGNTIYF
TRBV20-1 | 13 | CSARTGGQETQYF
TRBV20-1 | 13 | CSARADRNYGYTF
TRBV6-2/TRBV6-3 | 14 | CASSATGGTGEQYF